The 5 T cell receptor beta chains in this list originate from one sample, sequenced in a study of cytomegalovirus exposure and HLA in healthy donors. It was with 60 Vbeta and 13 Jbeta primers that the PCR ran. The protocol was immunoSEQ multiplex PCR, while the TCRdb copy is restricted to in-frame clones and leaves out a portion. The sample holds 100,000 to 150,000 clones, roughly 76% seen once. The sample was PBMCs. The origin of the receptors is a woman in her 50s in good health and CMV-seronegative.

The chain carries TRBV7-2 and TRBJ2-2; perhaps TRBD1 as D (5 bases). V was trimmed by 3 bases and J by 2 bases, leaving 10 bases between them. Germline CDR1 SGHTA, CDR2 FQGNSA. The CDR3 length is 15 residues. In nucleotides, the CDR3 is TGTGCCAGCAGCTTTGGGCAGGGAAACACCGGGGAGCTGTTTTTT. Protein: CASSFGQGNTGELFF.

The CDR3 is CASSPIDISSSASSYNEQFF. The CDR3 coding sequence is TGTGCCAGCAGTCCTATAGATATCTCCTCTAGCGCCAGCTCCTACAATGAGCAGTTCTTC. The V gene is TRBV28, the J gene TRBJ2-1, with a possible D match to TRBD2 (6 bases). Trimming left V 5 bases short and J 0 bases short, with 26 bases between. CDR1 is MDHEN, CDR2 SYDVKM, per germline. CDR3 length equals 20 residues.

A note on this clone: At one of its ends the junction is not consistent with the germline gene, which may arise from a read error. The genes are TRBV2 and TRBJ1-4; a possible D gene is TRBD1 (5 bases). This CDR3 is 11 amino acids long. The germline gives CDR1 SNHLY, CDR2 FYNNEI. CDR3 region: CASGLQRQYNF. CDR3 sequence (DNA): TGTGCCAGCGGCTTGCAACGACAGTACAACTTT.

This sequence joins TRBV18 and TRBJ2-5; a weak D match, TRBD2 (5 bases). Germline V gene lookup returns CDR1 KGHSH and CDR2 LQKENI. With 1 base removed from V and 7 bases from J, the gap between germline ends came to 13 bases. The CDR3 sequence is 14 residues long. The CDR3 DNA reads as TGTGCCAGCTCACCACTAGGCTTTGAGGGGACCCAGTACTTC. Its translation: CASSPLGFEGTQYF.

The CDR3 DNA follows: TGTGCCAGCAGAACAGGGTCCAATCAGCCCCAGCATTTT. It is translated as CASRTGSNQPQHF. The J gene is TRBJ1-5, the V gene TRBV7-2, with D tentatively TRBD1 (6 bases). Germline CDR1 SGHTA, CDR2 FQGNSA. The CDR3 has 13 residues. V lost 6 bases and J 3 bases, leaving 9 bases between the germline ends.